The sequence of this TCR beta chain was determined in a study of chemoradiotherapy in HPV16-positive cancers (dated by TCRdb to 2022 to 2024). With regard to the full study: Candidate HPV-specific T-cell clones and common TCR motifs were defined by functional T-cell assays performed on cells from two HPV16-positive patients. The study asked whether T-cell immunity against the HPV oncoproteins E6 and E7 changes during chemoradiotherapy and whether it affects survival. The candidate HPV-specific TCRs and motifs were subsequently tracked in TCR repertoires obtained from 90 or so patients with HPV-related cancers. Summary of the overall study and its limitations: Improved recurrence-free survival in HPV16-positive patients was associated with expansion of HPV-responsive T cells during chemoradiotherapy. Expansion of candidate HPV-specific clones and E7-related TCR motifs was observed in the tumor microenvironment during treatment, whereas no such expansion was observed for non-HPV-specific T cells. The functional definition of HPV-specific T cells was derived from only a couple of HPV16-positive patients, and the survival association was reported for HPV16-positive patients.

Including cysteine and phenylalanine, the CDR3 has 15 amino acids. The retained sequence is limited to the CDR3, 45 bases, with the frame set at the first base. The germline V gene (reference sequence) supplies CDR1 LNHDA and CDR2 SQIVND. Trimmed from V: 5 bases; trimmed from J: 3 bases; junction bases lacking a gene match: 7. For this clone: Which antigen it targets is not known. Base qualities are not provided; no much larger clone lies one nucleotide away.

Repertoires were sampled multiple times during chemoradiotherapy, which allowed clonal expansion in the tumor microenvironment to be followed. Libraries were made using the immunoSEQ multiplex PCR assay. This immuneACCESS table, as held by TCRdb, lists in-frame sequences with V and J called but not all clones. Of the missing ones, under half trace to an unresolved V gene in checked studies; the others have no known cause. For this sample the table gives about 5,000 clones, of which 79% were detected only once. Roughly 6.4% of the sample rests with the top ten. This TCR derives from a human donor with HPV-associated anogenital cancer. The rearrangement combines TRBV19 with TRBJ2-7; 10 bases in the middle match TRBD1. This specimen was tumor tissue, taken from a patient who underwent chemoradiotherapy. The CDR3 protein: CASSPVWDRGYEQYF. The DNA is as follows: TGTGCCAGTAGTCCCGTCTGGGACAGGGGCTACGAGCAGTACTTC. When the CDR3 is completed using the reference TRBV19 and TRBJ2-7 genes on either side, the full variable domain is DGGITQSPKYLFRKEGQNVTLSCEQNLNHDAMYWYRQDPGQGLRLIYYSQIVNDFQKGDIAEGYSVSREKKESFPLTVTSAQKNPTAFYLCASSPVWDRGYEQYFGPGTRLTVT.